Each of the 29 T cell receptor beta chains below was sequenced from the same sample in a study of blood T cell repertoires in COVID-19 (dated by TCRdb to between 2020 and 2021). The library was prepared using the immunoSEQ multiplex PCR assay. Imported from immuneACCESS, the table was reduced by TCRdb to in-frame sequences with V and J called. These copies leave out some clones; in studies compared against another copy, an unresolved V gene accounts for under half, and the cause of the remainder is not known. The sample table lists 150,000 to 200,000 clones, approximately 83% of them with a count of one. The ten top clones hold around 2.4% of the sample. The specimen sequenced was peripheral blood. The origin of the receptors is a human donor with acute or convalescent COVID-19. The donor label of this sample is uncertain.

V usage is TRBV10-3 and J usage is TRBJ2-5; 7 positions agree with TRBD1. Germline CDR1 ENHRY, CDR2 SYGVKD. There are 14 residues in the CDR3. With V trimmed by 6 bases and J by 4 bases, 8 bases remained unmatched. CDR3 nucleotide sequence: TGTGCCATCAGCGCGGACAGGCCGGGAGAGACCCAGTACTTC. Amino acid sequence: CAISADRPGETQYF.

The V gene is TRBV20-1, the J gene TRBJ1-4, with D perhaps TRBD1 (6 bases). V gave up 3 bases and J gave up 6 bases, with 17 bases separating them. CDR1 is DFQATT and CDR2 is SNEGSKA in the germline V gene (reference sequence). The CDR3 covers 15 residues. The CDR3 DNA is TGCAGTGCTAGTGTCGGGGGGGGCGTACATGAAAAACTGTTTTTT. This sequence encodes CSASVGGGVHEKLFF.

J is TRBJ1-5 and V is TRBV7-8; possibly TRBD1 for D (5 bases). CDR3 length equals 14 residues. V lost 6 bases and J 3 bases, leaving 12 bases between the germline ends. Germline V lookup: CDR1 SGHVS, CDR2 FQNEAQ. CDR3 nucleotide sequence: TGTGCCAGCAGTCCTGACAGCCCCAATCAGCCCCAGCATTTT. Translating gives CASSPDSPNQPQHF. The entire variable domain, with the rest obtained from reference TRBV7-8 and TRBJ1-5, is as follows: GAGVSQSPRYKVAKRGQDVALRCDPISGHVSLFWYQQALGQGPEFLTYFQNEAQLDKSGLPSDRFFAERPEGSVSTLKIQRTQQEDSAVYLCASSPDSPNQPQHFGDGTRLSIL.

This sequence joins TRBV20-1 and TRBJ2-7; D is possibly TRBD1 (5 bases). V lost 3 bases, J lost 5 bases, and 8 bases lay in between. Germline CDR1 reads DFQATT; CDR2 reads SNEGSKA (reference sequence). The CDR3 runs 11 residues. The CDR3 sequence: CSASWGHEQYF. CDR3 nucleotides: TGCAGTGCTAGCTGGGGCCACGAGCAGTACTTC.

The chain employs TRBV19 and TRBJ1-6; 10 positions match TRBD1. In germline, CDR1 is LNHDA, CDR2 SQIVND (reference sequence). The V gene end was trimmed by 3 bases and the J gene end by 6 bases; junction bases not matched to a gene: 17. The CDR3 has 20 residues. The CDR3 here is CASSIGLRQGAGTVNSPLHF. The DNA of the CDR3 is TGTGCCAGTAGTATCGGACTACGACAGGGGGCAGGAACGGTTAATTCACCCCTCCACTTT.

This rearrangement joins TRBV6-5 to TRBJ1-2, with 7 bases identical to TRBD1. The CDR3 runs 15 residues. V gave up 2 bases and J gave up 5 bases; unmatched junction bases: 8. Germline V gene sequence: CDR1 MNHEY, CDR2 SVGAGI. The CDR3: CASSYRNDRVYGYTF. The DNA of the CDR3 is TGTGCCAGCAGTTACCGGAACGACAGGGTGTATGGCTACACCTTC.

The chain combines TRBV12-5 with TRBJ2-7; D might be TRBD1 (6 bases). Germline values: CDR1 LGHNT, CDR2 FRNRAP. This CDR3 has 13 amino acids. Trimming stripped 5 bases from V and 2 bases from J, with 10 bases between. CDR3 DNA sequence: TGTGCTAGTGGTAACGACAGGACCTACGAGCAGTACTTC. Protein sequence: CASGNDRTYEQYF.

The gene calls are TRBV28 and TRBJ2-5, with 12 bases matching TRBD2. J gave up 3 bases and V 6 bases, and 5 bases lay outside the gene matches. CDR1 is MDHEN, CDR2 SYDVKM, per germline. The CDR3 contains 15 residues. CDR3 region: CASSRRTSGEETQYF. CDR3 in DNA: TGTGCCAGCAGCCGAAGGACTAGCGGGGAAGAGACCCAGTACTTC.

This chain connects TRBV11-3 to TRBJ1-3; D is unclear. Trimming pared 1 base from V and 2 bases from J, leaving 6 bases between. CDR1 SGHNT and CDR2 YENEEA come from the germline V gene. This CDR3 is 14 amino acids long. This CDR3 reads CASSLGGAGNTIYF. As DNA, the CDR3 is TGTGCCAGCAGCTTAGGGGGAGCTGGAAACACCATATATTTT.

The chain combines TRBV19 with TRBJ1-4, with D possibly being TRBD1 (5 bases). V lost 3 bases and J 8 bases, leaving 13 bases between the germline ends. Looked up from germline, CDR1 is LNHDA and CDR2 is SQIVND (reference sequence). The CDR3 sequence is 14 residues long. CDR3 sequence reads: CASSIATGVEKLFF. The DNA for the CDR3 is TGTGCCAGTAGTATCGCAACGGGGGTCGAAAAACTGTTTTTT.

This sequence joins TRBV4-1 and TRBJ2-3; D is uncertain. From germline, CDR1 is MGHRA and CDR2 YSYEKL. The CDR3 extends over 14 amino acids. The V end was cut by 3 bases, the J end by 0 bases, with 7 bases between. The CDR3 DNA reads as TGCGCCAGCAGCCAGGTGGGCAGCACAGATACGCAGTATTTT. Protein sequence: CASSQVGSTDTQYF.

The genes are TRBV7-8 and TRBJ2-7, with 12 bases matching TRBD2. With V trimmed by 5 bases and J by 4 bases, 6 bases remained unmatched. Germline-derived CDR1 and CDR2 are SGHVS and FQNEAQ. The CDR3 has 15 amino acids. The CDR3 here is CASSRGGLAGYEQYF. The DNA of the CDR3 is TGTGCCAGCAGCCGAGGGGGACTAGCGGGTTACGAGCAGTACTTC.

The chain joins TRBV4-2 to TRBJ2-1; 14 positions agree with TRBD2. The V gene end was trimmed by 4 bases and the J gene end by 0 bases; junction bases not matched to a gene: 14. CDR3 length: 21 amino acids. Germline CDR1 reads LGHNA; CDR2 reads YNFKEQ. CDR3 nucleotide sequence: TGTGCCAGCAGCCGAGGTGGGTTAGGGACTAGCGGGGGTAGCTCCTACAATGAGCAGTTCTTC. Translated: CASSRGGLGTSGGSSYNEQFF.

The chain couples TRBV25-1 to TRBJ2-6; D is uncertain. The CDR3 length is 14 residues. Germline loops: CDR1 MGHDK, CDR2 SYGVNS. Trimming left V 7 bases short and J 1 base short, with 8 bases between. In nucleotides, the CDR3 is TGTGCCAGCATTGCAGATTCTGGGGCCAACGTCCTGACTTTC. It specifies CASIADSGANVLTF. Full variable domain (missing parts from reference TRBV25-1 and TRBJ2-6): EADIYQTPRYLVIGTGKKITLECSQTMGHDKMYWYQQDPGMELHLIHYSYGVNSTEKGDLSSESTVSRIRTEHFPLTLESARPSHTSQYLCASIADSGANVLTFGAGSRLTVL.

CDR3 sequence (DNA): TGTGCCAGCAGCTTGGAGGCTCGAGAGCAGTACTTC. It codes for CASSLEAREQYF. The chain links TRBV7-2 to TRBJ2-7; a weak D match, TRBD2 (5 bases). Trimming took 3 bases from V and 7 from J, leaving 10 bases between them. Germline CDR1 reads SGHTA; CDR2 reads FQGNSA. The length of the CDR3 is 12 residues.

The V and J genes are TRBV29-1 and TRBJ2-5, with 9 bases aligning to TRBD1. This CDR3 spans 14 amino acids. CDR1 and CDR2 (germline): SQVTM, ANQGSEA. The junction had 9 bases not matched to a gene; V was cut back by 5 bases and J by 5 bases. The CDR3 DNA is TGCAGCGTTCCTCTGGGACAGGGAATTGAGACCCAGTACTTC. Translation gives CSVPLGQGIETQYF.

This chain links TRBV6-5 with TRBJ2-7; no reliable D call. Trimming removed 4 bases from V and 4 bases from J, with 8 bases in between. This CDR3 has 12 residues. Germline values: CDR1 MNHEY, CDR2 SVGAGI. The chain's CDR3 is CASSSTEYEQYF. The CDR3 DNA is TGTGCCAGCAGTTCCACGGAGTACGAGCAGTACTTC.

The chain links TRBV19 to TRBJ2-2; maybe TRBD2 (6 bases). The V gene lost 9 bases and the J gene lost 0 bases, with 14 bases spanning the gap. This CDR3 is 15 amino acids long. In germline, CDR1 is LNHDA, CDR2 SQIVND (reference sequence). The chain's CDR3 is CASAGQATNTGELFF. DNA for the CDR3: TGTGCCAGCGCGGGGCAGGCAACGAACACCGGGGAGCTGTTTTTT.

This clone was detected only a few times. The chain is built from TRBV10-3 and TRBJ2-1, with 12 positions matching TRBD2. V shed 5 bases and J 4 bases; nucleotides not matched to a gene: 0. CDR1 is ENHRY and CDR2 is SYGVKD in the germline V gene. This CDR3 has 14 residues. The CDR3 region has the DNA TGTGCCATCAGTCTAGCGGGGGGGTACAATGAGCAGTTCTTC. Translation: CAISLAGGYNEQFF.

This chain uses TRBV19 with TRBJ1-2, with 7 bases aligning to TRBD1. The CDR3 consists of 15 residues. Trimming at V came to 5 bases and at J to 0 bases, leaving 6 bases not matched to a gene. Germline CDR1 LNHDA, CDR2 SQIVND (reference sequence). The CDR3 sequence is CASSAQTGTNYGYTF. The CDR3 DNA reads as TGTGCCAGTAGTGCCCAGACAGGGACTAACTATGGCTACACCTTC.

This clone was counted a single time. V usage is TRBV30 and J usage is TRBJ2-4, with TRBD2 matching over 16 bases. Trimming took 0 bases from V and 5 from J; bases not matched to a gene: 4. The CDR3 runs to 17 residues. The germline V gene has CDR1 GTSNPN and CDR2 SVGIG (reference sequence). The CDR3 loop is CAWSVGTSGRVENIQYF. The CDR3 DNA follows: TGTGCCTGGAGTGTAGGGACTAGCGGGAGGGTCGAAAACATTCAGTACTTC.

The chain combines TRBV6-5 with TRBJ1-6; D is ambiguous. The V and J ends lost 0 bases and 7 bases respectively, with 13 bases between them. The CDR3 is 16 residues long. CDR1 and CDR2 from the germline V gene are MNHEY and SVGAGI. CDR3 in amino acids: CASSYSSDSGNSPLHF. The CDR3 nucleotides are TGTGCCAGCAGTTACTCGTCGGACTCCGGCAATTCACCCCTCCACTTT.

The chain has TRBV2 and TRBJ1-2, with TRBD1 matching over 11 bases. Trimming took 9 bases from V and 4 from J; bases not matched to a gene: 10. This CDR3 has 15 residues. Per germline, CDR1 SNHLY and CDR2 FYNNEI. CDR3 nucleotide sequence: TGTGCCAGTGAATCGGGACAGGGGGGTTTCTATGGCTACACCTTC. This sequence encodes CASESGQGGFYGYTF.

In its sample, this clone was seen a few times. The chain has TRBV7-9 and TRBJ1-1, with 8 bases fitting TRBD1. CDR1 and CDR2 from the germline V gene are SEHNR and FQNEAQ (reference sequence). V dropped 5 bases and J dropped 4; count of bases not matched to a gene: 6. The CDR3 consists of 14 residues. In DNA, the CDR3 is TGTGCCAGCAGCGAACAGGGACAGGCCACTGAAGCTTTCTTT. This codes for CASSEQGQATEAFF.

This chain uses TRBV2 with TRBJ2-6; 8 bases map to TRBD1. The germline CDR1 and CDR2 sequences are SNHLY and FYNNEI. Losses at the gene ends were 5 bases for V and 0 bases for J; bases not matched to a gene: 9. CDR3 size: 18 residues. As DNA, the CDR3 is TGTGCCAGCAGTCAGAGGACAGGGAAGAGCTCTGGGGCCAACGTCCTGACTTTC. This translates into CASSQRTGKSSGANVLTF. Together with reference TRBV2 and TRBJ2-6, the CDR3 gives the full variable domain: EPEVTQTPSHQVTQMGQEVILRCVPISNHLYFYWYRQILGQKVEFLVSFYNNEISEKSEIFDDQFSVERPDGSNFTLKIRSTKLEDSAMYFCASSQRTGKSSGANVLTFGAGSRLTVL.

This clone was seen once. The chain combines TRBV6-4 with TRBJ2-7; 7 positions agree with TRBD2. The CDR3 contains 19 residues. The V and J ends lost 8 bases and 7 bases, in that order; junction bases with no gene match: 29. The V gene's germline CDR1 is MRHNA and CDR2 SNTAGT. For the CDR3, the DNA is TGTGCCAGCCCTGATGGGCGGGGGACCCGACGAAAGGACGTCGGGGAGCAGTACTTC. It translates to CASPDGRGTRRKDVGEQYF.

The rearrangement links TRBV5-1 to TRBJ2-7; no reliable D call. Germline CDR1 is SGHRS and CDR2 is YFSETQ. Between the trimmed V and J ends, which lost 4 bases and 3 bases, there was a span of 11 bases. There are 13 residues in the CDR3. The CDR3 region has the DNA TGCGCCAGCAGCGCCGGAGCCAACTACGAGCAGTACTTC. Translation: CASSAGANYEQYF.

As DNA, the CDR3 is TGTGCCAGCAGTCTATACGGGTCCTACGAGCAGTACTTC. The encoded protein is CASSLYGSYEQYF. The rearrangement uses TRBV27 and TRBJ2-7; D gene unclear. V lost 5 bases and J 1 base, leaving 9 bases between the germline ends. The V gene's germline CDR1 is MNHEY and CDR2 SMNVEV (reference sequence). This CDR3 has 13 amino acids.

The chain is built from TRBV30 and TRBJ1-4; TRBD1 aligns across 7 bases. The germline V gene encodes CDR1 GTSNPN and CDR2 SVGIG (reference sequence). V gave up 3 bases and J gave up 4 bases; unmatched junction bases: 8. The CDR3 runs 15 residues. Here the CDR3 reads CAWSSAQGLNEKLFF. CDR3 sequence (DNA): TGTGCCTGGAGCAGCGCACAGGGGCTTAATGAAAAACTGTTTTTT.